One TCR beta chain is described in this entry. Its antigen is undetermined. The CDR3 contains 17 residues. Trimming left V 0 bases short and J 5 bases short, with 20 bases between. Germline lookup yields CDR1 LNHNV and CDR2 YYDKDF (reference sequence). The sample belongs to a study of T cell responses to AZD1222 COVID-19 vaccine. Overall study results and limits: Spike-spanning, vaccine-associated CD4 TCRs were dominant at 160-218 and 743-854.

The data were produced by immunoSEQ multiplex PCR, yet TCRdb's version contains in-frame clones alone and is incomplete. Of 150,000 or so clones in the sample, roughly 90% were seen once. Sequences were derived from peripheral blood, sampled on day 0 of AZD1222 vaccination. This receptor was identified in an adult in good health. The J gene is TRBJ2-7, the V gene TRBV15; possibly TRBD2 for D (5 bases). CDR3 sequence reads: CATSRDPRGGLSNEQYF. The CDR3, as DNA: TGTGCCACCAGCAGAGATCCTCGAGGAGGTCTATCCAACGAGCAGTACTTC.